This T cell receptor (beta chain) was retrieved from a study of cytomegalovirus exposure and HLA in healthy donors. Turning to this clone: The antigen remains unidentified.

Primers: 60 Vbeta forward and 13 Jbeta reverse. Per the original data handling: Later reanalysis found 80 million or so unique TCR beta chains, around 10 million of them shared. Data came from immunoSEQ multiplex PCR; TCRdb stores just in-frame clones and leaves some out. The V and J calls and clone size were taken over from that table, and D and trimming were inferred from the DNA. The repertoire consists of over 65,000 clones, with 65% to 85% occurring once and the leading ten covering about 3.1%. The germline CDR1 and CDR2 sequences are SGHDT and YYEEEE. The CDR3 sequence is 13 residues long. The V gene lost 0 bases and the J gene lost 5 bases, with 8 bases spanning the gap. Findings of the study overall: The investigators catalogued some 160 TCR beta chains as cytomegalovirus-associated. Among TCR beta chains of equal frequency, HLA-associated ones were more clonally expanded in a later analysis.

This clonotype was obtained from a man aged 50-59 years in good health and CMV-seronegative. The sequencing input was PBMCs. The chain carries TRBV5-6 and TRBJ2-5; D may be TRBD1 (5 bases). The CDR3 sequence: CASSLGGEETQYF. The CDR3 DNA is TGTGCCAGCAGCTTGGGGGGCGAGGAGACCCAGTACTTC.